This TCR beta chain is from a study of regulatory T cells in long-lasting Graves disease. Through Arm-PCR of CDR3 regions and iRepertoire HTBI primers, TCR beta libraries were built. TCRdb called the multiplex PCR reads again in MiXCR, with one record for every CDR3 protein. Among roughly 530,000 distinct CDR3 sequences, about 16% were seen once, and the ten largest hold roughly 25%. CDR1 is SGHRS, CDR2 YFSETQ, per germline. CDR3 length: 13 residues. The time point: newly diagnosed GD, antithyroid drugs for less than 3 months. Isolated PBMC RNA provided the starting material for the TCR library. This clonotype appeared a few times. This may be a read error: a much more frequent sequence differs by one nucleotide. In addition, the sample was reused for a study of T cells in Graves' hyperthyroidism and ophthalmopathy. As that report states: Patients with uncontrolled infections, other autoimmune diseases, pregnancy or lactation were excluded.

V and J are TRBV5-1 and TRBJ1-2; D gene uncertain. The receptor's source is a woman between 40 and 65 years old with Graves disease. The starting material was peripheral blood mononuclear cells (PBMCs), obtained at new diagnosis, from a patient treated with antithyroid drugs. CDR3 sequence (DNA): TGCGCCAACAGCTTGGCGGACTTCTATGGCTACACCTTC. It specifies CANSLADFYGYTF.